The sequence of this T cell receptor beta chain was determined in a study of blood T cell repertoires in COVID-19. About the study: Specimens from acute and convalescent COVID-19 originated in the United States, Italy and Spain. PBMCs, B-cell-depleted T cells, or T cells provided the cDNA or gDNA that made up the material.

Per the germline V gene, CDR1 is LNHNV and CDR2 is YYDKDF (reference sequence). This CDR3 has 15 amino acids. Trimming removed 3 bases from V and 2 bases from J, with 12 bases in between. Authors' analysis steps: Amplification from reference gene primers served as the basis for estimated nucleated cell counts. Produced via immunoSEQ multiplex PCR; TCRdb's table is partial and in-frame only. For V, J and clone size, that table is used; D and trimming come from the DNA. This sample has around 70,000 clones; approximately 80% occur once, and the top ten carry approximately 9.2%. This sequence originates from a woman aged 50 to 65 with acute or convalescent COVID-19. The sequencing input was peripheral blood. The V and J genes are TRBV15 and TRBJ2-3; perhaps TRBD2 as D (6 bases). The CDR3 spells CATSRRDSYTDTQYF. Written as DNA, the CDR3 is TGTGCCACCAGCAGGAGGGACTCTTACACAGATACGCAGTATTTT.